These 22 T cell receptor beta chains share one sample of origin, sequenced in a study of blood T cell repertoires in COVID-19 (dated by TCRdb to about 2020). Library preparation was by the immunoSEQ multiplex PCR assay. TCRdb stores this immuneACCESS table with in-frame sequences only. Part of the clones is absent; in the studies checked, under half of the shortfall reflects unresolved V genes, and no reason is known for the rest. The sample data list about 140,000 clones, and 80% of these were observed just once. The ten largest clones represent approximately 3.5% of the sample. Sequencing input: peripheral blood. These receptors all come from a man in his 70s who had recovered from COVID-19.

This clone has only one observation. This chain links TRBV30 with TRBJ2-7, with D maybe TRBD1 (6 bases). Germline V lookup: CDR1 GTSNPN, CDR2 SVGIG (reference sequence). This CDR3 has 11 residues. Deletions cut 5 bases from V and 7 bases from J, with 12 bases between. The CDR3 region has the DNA TGTGCCTGGCAAACAGGGTTGGAGCAGTACTTC. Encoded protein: CAWQTGLEQYF. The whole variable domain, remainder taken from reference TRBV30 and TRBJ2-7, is SQTIHQWPATLVQPVGSPLSLECTVEGTSNPNLYWYRQAAGRGLQLLFYSVGIGQISSEVPQNLSASRPQDRQFILSSKKLLLSDSGFYLCAWQTGLEQYFGPGTRLTVT.

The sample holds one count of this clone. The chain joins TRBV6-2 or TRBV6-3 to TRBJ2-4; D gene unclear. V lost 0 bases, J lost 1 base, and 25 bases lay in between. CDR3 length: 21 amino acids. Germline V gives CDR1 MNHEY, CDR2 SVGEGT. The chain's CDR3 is CASSYSVKAGPYFKAKNIQYF. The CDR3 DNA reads TGTGCCAGCAGTTACTCGGTAAAGGCAGGTCCTTACTTTAAGGCCAAAAACATTCAGTACTTC.

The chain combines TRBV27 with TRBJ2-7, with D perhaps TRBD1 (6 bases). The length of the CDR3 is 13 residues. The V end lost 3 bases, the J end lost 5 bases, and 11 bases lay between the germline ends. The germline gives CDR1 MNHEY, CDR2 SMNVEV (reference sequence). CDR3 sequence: CASSFTGSHEQYF. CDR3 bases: TGTGCCAGCAGTTTCACAGGGAGCCACGAGCAGTACTTC.

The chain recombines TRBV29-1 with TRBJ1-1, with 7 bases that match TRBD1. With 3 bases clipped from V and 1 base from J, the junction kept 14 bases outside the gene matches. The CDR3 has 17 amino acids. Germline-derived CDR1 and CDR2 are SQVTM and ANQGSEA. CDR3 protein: CSVEDPLSTGTNTEAFF. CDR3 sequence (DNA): TGCAGCGTTGAGGATCCTCTCTCGACAGGGACGAACACTGAAGCTTTCTTT.

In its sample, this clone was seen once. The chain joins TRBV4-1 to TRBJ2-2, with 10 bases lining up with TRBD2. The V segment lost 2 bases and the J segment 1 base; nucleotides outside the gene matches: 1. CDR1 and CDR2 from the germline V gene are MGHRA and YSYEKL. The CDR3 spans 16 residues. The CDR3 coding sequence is TGCGCCAGCAGCCAATGGACTAGCGGGAACACCGGGGAGCTGTTTTTT. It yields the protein CASSQWTSGNTGELFF.

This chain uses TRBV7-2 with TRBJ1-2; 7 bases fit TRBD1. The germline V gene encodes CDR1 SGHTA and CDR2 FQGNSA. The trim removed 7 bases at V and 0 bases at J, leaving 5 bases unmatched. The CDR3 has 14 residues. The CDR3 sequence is CASTQGLANYGYTF. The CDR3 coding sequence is TGTGCCAGCACACAGGGGTTAGCTAACTATGGCTACACCTTC.

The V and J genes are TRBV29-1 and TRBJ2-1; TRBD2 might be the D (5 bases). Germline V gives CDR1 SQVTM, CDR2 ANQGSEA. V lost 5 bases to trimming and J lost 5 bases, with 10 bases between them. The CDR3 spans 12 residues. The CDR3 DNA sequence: TGCAGCGTTACTAGGGATAACAATGAGCAGTTCTTC. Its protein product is CSVTRDNNEQFF.

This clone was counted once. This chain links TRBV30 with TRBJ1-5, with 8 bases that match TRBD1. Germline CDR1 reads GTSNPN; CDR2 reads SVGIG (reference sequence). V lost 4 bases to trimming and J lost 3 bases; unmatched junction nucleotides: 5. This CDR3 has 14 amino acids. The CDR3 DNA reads TGTGCCTGGACCGGACAGGGTACCAATCAGCCCCAGCATTTT. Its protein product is CAWTGQGTNQPQHF. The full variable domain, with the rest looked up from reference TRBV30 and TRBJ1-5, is SQTIHQWPATLVQPVGSPLSLECTVEGTSNPNLYWYRQAAGRGLQLLFYSVGIGQISSEVPQNLSASRPQDRQFILSSKKLLLSDSGFYLCAWTGQGTNQPQHFGDGTRLSIL.

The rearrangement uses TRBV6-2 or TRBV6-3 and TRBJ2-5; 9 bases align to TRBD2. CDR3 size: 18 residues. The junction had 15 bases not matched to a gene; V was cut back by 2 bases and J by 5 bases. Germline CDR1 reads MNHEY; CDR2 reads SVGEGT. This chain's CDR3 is CASSYSRDAGGPKETQYF. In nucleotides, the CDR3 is TGTGCCAGCAGTTACAGCCGAGACGCGGGAGGGCCCAAGGAGACCCAGTACTTC.

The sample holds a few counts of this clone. The CDR3 DNA sequence: TGTGCCAGCAGCTTGGGGGAGGGTTCAGATACGCAGTATTTT. Residues: CASSLGEGSDTQYF. The V call is TRBV5-4, the J call TRBJ2-3; TRBD2 agrees at 7 bases. With V trimmed by 0 bases and J by 4 bases, 2 bases remained unmatched. The V gene's germline CDR1 is SGHNT and CDR2 YYREEE (reference sequence). This CDR3 region has 14 residues.

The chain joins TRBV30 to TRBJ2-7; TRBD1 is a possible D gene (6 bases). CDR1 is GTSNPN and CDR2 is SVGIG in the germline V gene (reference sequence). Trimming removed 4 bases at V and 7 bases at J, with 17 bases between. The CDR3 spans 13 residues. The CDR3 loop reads CAWIATGHGEQYF. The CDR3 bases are TGTGCCTGGATAGCCACAGGGCACGGAGAGCAGTACTTC.

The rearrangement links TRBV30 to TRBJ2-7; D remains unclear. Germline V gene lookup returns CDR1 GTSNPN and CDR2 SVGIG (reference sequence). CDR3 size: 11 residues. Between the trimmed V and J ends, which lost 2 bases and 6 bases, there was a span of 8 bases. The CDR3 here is CAWSPGLEQYF. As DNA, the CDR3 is TGTGCCTGGAGTCCAGGTCTCGAGCAGTACTTC.

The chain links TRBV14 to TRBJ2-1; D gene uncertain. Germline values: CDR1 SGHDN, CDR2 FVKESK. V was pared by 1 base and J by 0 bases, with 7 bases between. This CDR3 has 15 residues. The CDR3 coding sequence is TGTGCCAGCAGCCAAGGTGCGGTCTCCTACAATGAGCAGTTCTTC. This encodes CASSQGAVSYNEQFF.

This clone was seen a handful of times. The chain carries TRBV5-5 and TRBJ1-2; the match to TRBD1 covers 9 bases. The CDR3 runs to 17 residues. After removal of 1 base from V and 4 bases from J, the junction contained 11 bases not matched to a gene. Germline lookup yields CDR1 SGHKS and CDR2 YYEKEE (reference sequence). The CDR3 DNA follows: TGTGCCAGCAGCTTGCTGGGACAGGGTAGTTCAGGCTATGGCTACACCTTC. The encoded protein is CASSLLGQGSSGYGYTF.

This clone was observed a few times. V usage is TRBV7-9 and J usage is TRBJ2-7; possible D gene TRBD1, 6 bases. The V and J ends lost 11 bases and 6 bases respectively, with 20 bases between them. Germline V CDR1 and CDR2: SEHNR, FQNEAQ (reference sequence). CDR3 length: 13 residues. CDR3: CASHGTLGAEQYF. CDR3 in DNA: TGTGCCTCCCACGGGACCCTGGGGGCCGAGCAGTACTTC.

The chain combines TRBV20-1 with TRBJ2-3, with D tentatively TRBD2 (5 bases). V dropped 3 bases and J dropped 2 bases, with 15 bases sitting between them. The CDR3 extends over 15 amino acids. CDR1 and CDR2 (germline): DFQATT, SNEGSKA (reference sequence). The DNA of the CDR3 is TGCAGTGCTAGTAGTCTAGCTCAATACACAGATACGCAGTATTTT. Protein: CSASSLAQYTDTQYF.

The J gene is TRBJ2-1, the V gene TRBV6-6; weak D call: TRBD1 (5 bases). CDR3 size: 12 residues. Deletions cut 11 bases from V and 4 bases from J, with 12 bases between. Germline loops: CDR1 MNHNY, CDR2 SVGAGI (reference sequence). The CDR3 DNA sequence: TGTGCCGGAAGGGGATTTTACAATGAGCAGTTCTTC. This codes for CAGRGFYNEQFF.

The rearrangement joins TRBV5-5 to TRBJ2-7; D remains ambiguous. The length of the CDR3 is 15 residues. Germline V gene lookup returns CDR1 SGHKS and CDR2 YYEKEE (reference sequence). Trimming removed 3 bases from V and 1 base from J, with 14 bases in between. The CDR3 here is CASSSEPTTSYEQYF. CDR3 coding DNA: TGTGCCAGCAGCTCTGAGCCAACTACTTCCTACGAGCAGTACTTC.

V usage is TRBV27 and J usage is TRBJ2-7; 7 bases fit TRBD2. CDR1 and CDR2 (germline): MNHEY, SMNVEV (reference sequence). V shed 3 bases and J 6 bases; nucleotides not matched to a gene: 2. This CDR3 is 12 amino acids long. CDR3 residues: CASSLGGAEQYF. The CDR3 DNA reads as TGTGCCAGCAGTTTGGGAGGGGCCGAGCAGTACTTC.

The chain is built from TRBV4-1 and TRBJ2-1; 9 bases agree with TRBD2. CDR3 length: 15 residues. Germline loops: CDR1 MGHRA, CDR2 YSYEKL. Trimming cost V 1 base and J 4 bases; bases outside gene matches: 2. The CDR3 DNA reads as TGCGCCAGCAGCCAAGGACTAGCGGCATACAATGAGCAGTTCTTC. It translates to CASSQGLAAYNEQFF.

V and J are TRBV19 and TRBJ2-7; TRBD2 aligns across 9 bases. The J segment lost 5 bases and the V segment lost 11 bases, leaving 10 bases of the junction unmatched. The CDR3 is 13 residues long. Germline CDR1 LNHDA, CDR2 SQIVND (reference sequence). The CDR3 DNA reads TGTGCCTGTGGGGCTAGCGGGGACCACGAGCAGTACTTC. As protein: CACGASGDHEQYF.

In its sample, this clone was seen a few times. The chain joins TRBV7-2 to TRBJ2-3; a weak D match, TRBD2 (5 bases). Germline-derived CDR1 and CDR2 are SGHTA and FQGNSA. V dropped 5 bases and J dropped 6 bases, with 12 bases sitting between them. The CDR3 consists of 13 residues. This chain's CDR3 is CASSPRTGDTQYF. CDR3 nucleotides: TGTGCCAGCAGCCCTCGGACTGGGGATACGCAGTATTTT.